These 4 T cell receptor beta chains were sequenced from one sample in a study of T cell changes during pregnancy in multiple sclerosis. Measured with immunoSEQ multiplex PCR; TCRdb has only the in-frame clones, and not every one. The table lists some 94,000 clones, under 95% of them singletons, with 1.5% to 2% in the top ten. The sample consisted of peripheral blood, taken in the first trimester of pregnancy. The receptors shown here come from a female donor in good health, enrolled as a control in a pregnancy study.

The genes are TRBV7-6 and TRBJ2-2, with 8 bases identical to TRBD1. CDR1 and CDR2 from the germline V gene are SGHVS and FNYEAQ. The CDR3 extends over 15 amino acids. V lost 4 bases to trimming and J lost 4 bases; unmatched junction nucleotides: 5. This CDR3 is CASSSRTGSTGELFF. CDR3 in DNA: TGTGCCAGCAGCTCCCGGACAGGGTCCACCGGGGAGCTGTTTTTT.

CDR3 DNA sequence: TGTGCCAGCAGCTTAGATCGGGCAGGGTCCGCAGATACGCAGTATTTT. Residues: CASSLDRAGSADTQYF. The gene calls are TRBV7-2 and TRBJ2-3; D is perhaps TRBD1 (5 bases). Germline V gene lookup returns CDR1 SGHTA and CDR2 FQGNSA. The CDR3 sequence is 16 residues long. V lost 1 base and J lost 4, with 15 bases in between. The whole variable domain, remainder taken from reference TRBV7-2 and TRBJ2-3, is GAGVSQSPSNKVTEKGKDVELRCDPISGHTALYWYRQSLGQGLEFLIYFQGNSAPDKSGLPSDRFSAERTGGSVSTLTIQRTQQEDSAVYLCASSLDRAGSADTQYFGPGTRLTVL.

The V and J genes are TRBV7-3 and TRBJ1-3, with D possibly TRBD1 on 5 matching bases. The V gene's germline CDR1 is SGHTA and CDR2 FQGTGA. CDR3 length: 14 residues. The ends were cut back, 5 bases at V and 0 bases at J, with 8 bases in the middle. The CDR3, as DNA: TGTGCCAGCAGCCCAGGGCCCTCTGGAAACACCATATATTTT. Its protein product is CASSPGPSGNTIYF.

The chain uses TRBV5-4 and TRBJ1-4; TRBD1 might be the D (6 bases). The CDR3 loop spans 14 amino acids. The V gene's germline CDR1 is SGHNT and CDR2 YYREEE (reference sequence). The V end lost 4 bases, the J end lost 2 bases, and 9 bases lay between the germline ends. The CDR3 DNA sequence: TGTGCCAGCAGCGGGGGGGGCACTAATGAAAAACTGTTTTTT. Its translation is CASSGGGTNEKLFF.